A single TCR beta chain is shown here with its context. The data were produced by immunoSEQ multiplex PCR, yet TCRdb's version contains in-frame clones alone and is incomplete. The sample consists of 2 million or so clones, over 85% of them appearing once. The germline V gene encodes CDR1 MDHEN and CDR2 SYDVKM. With 2 bases removed from V and 3 bases from J, the gap between germline ends came to 24 bases. The CDR3 sequence is 19 residues long. This sample stems from a study of shared clonotypes between healthy human individuals. Overall study context: A donor's plate count was three for CD4 naive and three for CD4 memory; CD8 naive had two and CD8 memory one.

CD45RO negativity and positive selection for CCR7 defined naive CD8 cells, a population that excluded terminally differentiated effector memory CD45RA+ cells. The healthy adult donors were HIV-negative and reported no recent acute infections or vaccinations. The sequence derives from a man aged 18-30 years in good health. Sequencing was carried out using naive CD8+ T cells sorted from blood. The V call is TRBV28, the J call TRBJ2-3; D may correspond to TRBD1 or TRBD2 (6 bases each). CDR3 sequence: CASSLRLRDTQTGTDTQYF. The DNA of the CDR3 is TGTGCCAGCAGTTTACGACTGCGGGACACACAAACGGGGACAGATACGCAGTATTTT.